Described below is a single T cell receptor (beta chain) sequence and its context. Its antigen is not identified. TCRdb keeps only in-frame clones here, not all; method: immunoSEQ multiplex PCR. The sample yields 71,000 or so clones, just under 95% seen once. This sample is part of a study of cytomegalovirus exposure and HLA in healthy donors. Turning to the study itself: It was reported in a later analysis that the roughly 120 validation repertoires used the same platform as the approximately 600 first-cohort repertoires.

Study-wide points: The authors listed around 150 TCR beta chains as cytomegalovirus-associated. According to a subsequent analysis, TCR clusters identified in the first cohort showed a tendency to co-occur across the approximately 130 validation repertoires.

Sequenced material: PBMCs. The clonotype comes from a man aged 18 to 35 in good health and CMV-seropositive.

This CDR3 reads CASKRGSRAYEQYF. CDR3 DNA: TGTGCCAGCAAAAGGGGGTCCAGGGCCTACGAGCAGTACTTC. The chain is built from TRBV13 and TRBJ2-7, with D possibly being TRBD1 (6 bases). Germline CDR1 reads PRHDT; CDR2 reads FYEKMQ (reference sequence). V lost 7 bases and J lost 2, with 15 bases in between. The CDR3 consists of 14 residues.